One and the same sample provided the 14 T cell receptor beta chains below, sequenced in a study of blood T cells in healthy people across ages. Through a sample-barcoded 5' primer and a J-beta primer mix, a second PCR was run for roughly 7 to 11 cycles. TCRdb processed the 5' RACE reads anew with MiXCR; each CDR3 protein has one entry. In the table there are around 1.7 million distinct CDR3 sequences, roughly 30% of which are singletons. The sample comprised blood. The receptors stem from a woman aged 25 to 39 in good health.

V usage is TRBV7-9 and J usage is TRBJ2-7, with D perhaps being TRBD1 or TRBD2 (5 bases each). The CDR3 extends over 15 amino acids. V lost 4 bases, J lost 2 bases, and 15 bases lay in between. Germline V gene data show CDR1 as SEHNR and CDR2 as FQNEAQ (reference sequence). The CDR3 protein is CASSSETGRTYEQYF. CDR3 coding DNA: TGTGCCAGCAGCTCAGAGACGGGACGAACCTACGAGCAGTACTTC.

This sequence joins TRBV2 and TRBJ2-1, with 10 bases identical to TRBD2. CDR3 length: 15 amino acids. Germline V lookup: CDR1 SNHLY, CDR2 FYNNEI. The CDR3 sequence is CVIPEREGTYNEQFF. CDR3 in DNA: TGTGTCATCCCGGAGCGGGAGGGGACCTACAATGAGCAGTTCTTC.

Remarks on this clonotype: An end of the junction differs from the germline gene, which may be a read error. V and J are TRBV9 and TRBJ1-2; D is possibly TRBD1 (5 bases). Germline CDR1 and CDR2: SGDLS and YYNGEE. This CDR3 is 13 amino acids long. The CDR3: CASSVSQGYGDTF. The CDR3 DNA reads TGTGCCAGCAGCGTTTCGCAGGGCTATGGCGACACCTTC. Based on the CDR3 plus reference TRBV9 and TRBJ1-2, the full variable domain is DSGVTQTPKHLITATGQRVTLRCSPRSGDLSVYWYQQSLDQGLQFLIQYYNGEERAKGNILERFSAQQFPDLHSELNLSSLELGDSALYFCASSVSQGYGDTFGSGTRLTVV.

This clonotype was seen at least ten times. CDR3 region: CSASHGQGRNGYTF. CDR3 in DNA: TGCAGTGCTTCCCACGGACAGGGCAGGAATGGCTACACCTTC. The rearrangement joins TRBV20-1 to TRBJ1-2; TRBD1 matches at 8 bases. This CDR3 has 14 amino acids. Losses at the gene ends were 5 bases for V and 6 bases for J; bases not matched to a gene: 11. The V gene's germline CDR1 is DFQATT and CDR2 SNEGSKA (reference sequence).

This clonotype came up a few times. V is TRBV18 and J is TRBJ1-1, with D unresolved. CDR3 length: 15 amino acids. V dropped 0 bases and J dropped 5 bases, with 13 bases sitting between them. Germline CDR1 reads KGHSH; CDR2 reads LQKENI. In DNA, the CDR3 is TGTGCCAGCTCACCACCGAACGGATTTAAGACTGAAGCTTTCTTT. Residues: CASSPPNGFKTEAFF. Using reference TRBV18 and TRBJ1-1 for the parts outside the CDR3, the full variable domain is NAGVMQNPRHLVRRRGQEARLRCSPMKGHSHVYWYRQLPEEGLKFMVYLQKENIIDESGMPKERFSAEFPKEGPSILRIQQVVRGDSAAYFCASSPPNGFKTEAFFGQGTRLTVV.

The chain carries TRBV6-6 and TRBJ2-1; TRBD1 matches 7 bases. Germline CDR1 is MNHNY and CDR2 is SVGAGI (reference sequence). V was pared by 7 bases and J by 5 bases, with 5 bases of the junction left unmatched. This CDR3 region has 13 residues. The CDR3 loop is CASMGQLNNEQFF. The DNA for the CDR3 is TGTGCCAGCATGGGACAGCTAAACAATGAGCAGTTCTTC.

On this clonotype: Possible read error: a much larger clone is one base away. The chain combines TRBV18 with TRBJ1-2, with a possible D match to TRBD1 (6 bases). V dropped 8 bases and J dropped 8 bases, with 18 bases sitting between them. The CDR3 is made up of 13 amino acids. Germline CDR1 is KGHSH and CDR2 is LQKENI. In DNA, the CDR3 is TGTGCCAGCGACACAGGGTTGCAGTCCGGCTACACCTTC. Residues: CASDTGLQSGYTF.

The chain links TRBV27 to TRBJ1-1; the D is unclear. This CDR3 spans 14 amino acids. Germline CDR1 MNHEY, CDR2 SMNVEV (reference sequence). Trimming took 0 bases from V and 4 from J, leaving 9 bases between them. The CDR3 region has the DNA TGTGCCAGCAGTTTATCGCTGGGCGGCACTGAAGCTTTCTTT. Translated, it gives CASSLSLGGTEAFF.

Many counts were recorded for this clonotype. The CDR3 nucleotides read TGTGCCAGCAGTTTAGACATGCAGTTCTTC. Protein sequence: CASSLDMQFF. The chain employs TRBV12-3 or TRBV12-4 and TRBJ2-1, with D unclear. Trimming removed 1 base from V and 12 bases from J, with 4 bases in between. CDR3 size: 10 residues.

This clonotype was seen repeatedly, ten times or more. The V call is TRBV5-1, the J call TRBJ2-7; 11 bases are shared with TRBD1. Germline V gene lookup returns CDR1 SGHRS and CDR2 YFSETQ. CDR3 size: 14 residues. With 3 bases clipped from V and 6 bases from J, the junction kept 5 bases outside the gene matches. The DNA of the CDR3 is TGCGCCAGCAGCTACTCCGGGACAGGGGGCGAGCAGTACTTC. It is translated as CASSYSGTGGEQYF.

This clonotype was observed a few times. The chain links TRBV5-6 to TRBJ2-4; D might be TRBD2 (6 bases). The end of the DNA fits TRBJ2-7 better, so the J call may be wrong. Germline-derived CDR1 and CDR2 are SGHDT and YYEEEE. There are 14 residues in the CDR3. In DNA, the CDR3 is TGTGCCAGCAGCTGGCGGGACTTACTTTACGAGCAGTACTTC. Translated, it gives CASSWRDLLYEQYF.

The chain links TRBV6-1 to TRBJ2-3, with a weak D call TRBD1 (7 bases). This CDR3 contains 14 residues. Between the trimmed V and J ends, which lost 10 bases and 1 base, there was a span of 15 bases. Per germline, CDR1 MNHNS and CDR2 SASEGT. This CDR3 reads CATCQGGRTDTQYF. CDR3 sequence (DNA): TGTGCCACGTGCCAGGGGGGACGCACAGATACGCAGTATTTT.

Regarding this clonotype: This may come from a read error, since a much larger clone is one base off. This chain connects TRBV30 to TRBJ2-1; 10 bases line up with TRBD1. Looked up from germline, CDR1 is GTSNPN and CDR2 is SVGIG (reference sequence). The CDR3 has 13 residues. The CDR3 DNA follows: TGTACCGGGGCCGGGACAGGGGTATATGAGCAGTTCTTC. Its translation is CTGAGTGVYEQFF.

This clonotype has ten or more counts. A much more abundant neighbour one base away suggests this may be a read error. The chain is built from TRBV13 and TRBJ2-1, with a tentative D call TRBD1 (5 bases). The J call is uncertain, as TRBJ2-7 better fits the DNA end. This CDR3 is built from 17 residues. Germline lookup yields CDR1 PRHDT and CDR2 FYEKMQ (reference sequence). This CDR3 reads CASSLPGSLRSYNEQYF. The CDR3 nucleotides are TGTGCCAGCAGCCTGCCAGGGTCCCTCAGATCCTACAATGAGCAGTACTTC.